The 16 T cell receptor beta chains in this list originate from one sample, sequenced in a study of early T cells in non-severe SARS-CoV-2 infection. Each CDR3 protein gets one entry after TCRdb re-called the 5' RACE reads with MiXCR. Here the sample spans roughly 66,000 distinct CDR3 sequences, approximately 9% being singletons. Material: whole blood. The receptors derive from an adult who was a healthcare worker with PCR-confirmed SARS-CoV-2 infection or an uninfected control (not recorded which).

This clonotype was observed a few times. The V call is TRBV27, the J call TRBJ2-7; 7 positions agree with TRBD2. The ends lost 5 bases at V and 1 base at J; junction bases unmatched: 8. The CDR3 has 15 residues. The germline V gene has CDR1 MNHEY and CDR2 SMNVEV (reference sequence). CDR3 region: CASSPVAGGSYEQYF. The CDR3 nucleotides are TGTGCCAGCAGTCCCGTAGCGGGTGGATCCTACGAGCAGTACTTC.

J is TRBJ2-3 and V is TRBV12-5; 13 bases line up with TRBD2. CDR1 LGHNT and CDR2 FRNRAP come from the germline V gene. V lost 5 bases and J lost 2; bases outside the gene matches: 4. The CDR3 loop spans 16 amino acids. CDR3 DNA sequence: TGTGCTAGTGGTCCGGGACTAGCGGGAACCACAGATACGCAGTATTTT. Amino acid sequence: CASGPGLAGTTDTQYF.

This sequence joins TRBV18 and TRBJ2-7; D is ambiguous. Germline V lookup: CDR1 KGHSH, CDR2 LQKENI. Trimming took off 1 base at V and 0 bases at J, with 7 bases between the two ends. The CDR3 runs to 14 residues. The DNA for the CDR3 is TGTGCCAGCTCACCACAGTTTGGCTCCTACGAGCAGTACTTC. Translation gives CASSPQFGSYEQYF.

For this clonotype: The conserved phenylalanine or tryptophan normally closing the CDR3 is absent here, so this likely arose from a read error. This chain joins TRBV28 and TRBJ2-3, with D tentatively TRBD1 (6 bases). Germline-derived CDR1 and CDR2 are MDHEN and SYDVKM. V gave up 3 bases and J gave up 11 bases, with 9 bases separating them. The CDR3 totals 11 residues. The CDR3 region has the DNA TGTGCCAGCAGTTTCACAGGGATGCAGTATTCT. Protein sequence: CASSFTGMQYS.

This clonotype was counted ten times or more. The chain has TRBV28 and TRBJ1-1, with D unclear. Trimming took 9 bases from V and 0 from J, leaving 8 bases between them. The CDR3 covers 12 residues. Germline V gives CDR1 MDHEN, CDR2 SYDVKM. CDR3 DNA sequence: TGTGCCAGTTGGTCGGTGAACACTGAAGCTTTCTTT. Translation gives CASWSVNTEAFF.

This clonotype was picked up many times. The chain is built from TRBV4-2 and TRBJ2-7; the match to TRBD2 covers 11 bases. The CDR3 spans 15 residues. With 3 bases clipped from V and 6 bases from J, the junction kept 7 bases outside the gene matches. CDR1 is LGHNA, CDR2 YNFKEQ, per germline. The CDR3 nucleotides read TGTGCCAGCAGCCAGTTCCCGGGACTAGCGGTCGAGCAGTACTTC. Translated: CASSQFPGLAVEQYF.

The rearrangement links TRBV5-4 to TRBJ2-1; 8 positions match TRBD2. The CDR3 runs to 14 residues. CDR1 and CDR2 (germline): SGHNT, YYREEE (reference sequence). J lost 8 bases, V lost 2 bases, and 6 bases had no gene match. The CDR3: CASSLAGEPDEQFF. The CDR3 DNA sequence: TGTGCCAGCAGCTTAGCGGGAGAACCCGATGAGCAGTTCTTC. Filled out from reference TRBV5-4 and TRBJ2-1, the complete variable domain reads ETGVTQSPTHLIKTRGQQVTLRCSSQSGHNTVSWYQQALGQGPQFIFQYYREEENGRGNFPPRFSGLQFPNYSSELNVNALELDDSALYLCASSLAGEPDEQFFGPGTRLTVL.

In its sample, this clonotype was seen many times. The rearrangement links TRBV4-2 to TRBJ2-6; 8 positions match TRBD2. V lost 2 bases to trimming and J lost 2 bases; unmatched junction nucleotides: 2. In germline, CDR1 is LGHNA, CDR2 YNFKEQ. CDR3 size: 16 residues. The CDR3 DNA follows: TGTGCCAGCAGCCAAAGACTAGCGACTGGGGCCAACGTCCTGACTTTC. Translation: CASSQRLATGANVLTF.

This clonotype was counted a few times. V and J are TRBV18 and TRBJ2-3; D not certain. CDR1 and CDR2 (germline): KGHSH, LQKENI. The CDR3 is 17 residues long. Trimming cost V 2 bases and J 0 bases, with 15 bases left between them. This CDR3 reads CASSPDLSTESTDTQYF. The DNA of the CDR3 is TGTGCCAGCTCACCAGACTTAAGCACCGAAAGCACAGATACGCAGTATTTT.

V usage is TRBV20-1 and J usage is TRBJ2-1, with 12 bases aligning to TRBD2. Germline V gene data show CDR1 as DFQATT and CDR2 as SNEGSKA (reference sequence). V shed 6 bases, J shed 1 base, and the junction held 7 bases outside the gene matches. This CDR3 has 16 amino acids. The CDR3 is CSALGLAGLSYNEQFF. The CDR3 DNA reads TGCAGTGCCCTGGGACTAGCGGGCCTGTCCTACAATGAGCAGTTCTTC.

The table lists this clonotype with many counts. The J gene is TRBJ1-5, the V gene TRBV27, with TRBD1 matching 11 bases. The CDR3 length is 15 residues. CDR1 MNHEY and CDR2 SMNVEV come from the germline V gene (reference sequence). J lost 6 bases, V lost 5 bases, and 6 bases had no gene match. The CDR3 sequence: CASSPRTGGSQPQHF. The CDR3, as DNA: TGTGCCAGCAGTCCCAGGACAGGGGGCAGTCAGCCCCAGCATTTT.

The chain employs TRBV24-1 and TRBJ1-2, with D unresolved. Germline CDR1 reads KGHDR; CDR2 reads SFDVKD. The CDR3 totals 12 residues. The V gene lost 6 bases and the J gene lost 8 bases, with 12 bases spanning the gap. In DNA, the CDR3 is TGTGCCACCAGTAATGGGCCTATAGGCTACACCTTC. As protein: CATSNGPIGYTF.

This clonotype was seen ten or more times. V usage is TRBV2 and J usage is TRBJ2-1, with 13 bases fitting TRBD2. The CDR3 covers 16 residues. Per germline, CDR1 SNHLY and CDR2 FYNNEI. The V segment lost 8 bases and the J segment 8 bases; nucleotides outside the gene matches: 12. The CDR3 region has the DNA TGTGCCAGCTCGTGGACCGGGACTAGCGGGACCGATGAGCAGTTCTTC. It encodes CASSWTGTSGTDEQFF.

This clonotype was counted ten times or more. The rearrangement uses TRBV7-2 and TRBJ2-7; 9 bases line up with TRBD2. Per germline, CDR1 SGHTA and CDR2 FQGNSA. V gave up 2 bases and J gave up 5 bases; unmatched junction bases: 4. The CDR3 is 14 amino acids. CDR3 sequence reads: CASSLRAGGDEQYF. The CDR3 coding sequence is TGTGCCAGCAGCTTAAGAGCGGGAGGTGACGAGCAGTACTTC.

This clonotype was detected a few times. V and J are TRBV5-5 and TRBJ1-6; D gene ambiguous. Germline V lookup: CDR1 SGHKS, CDR2 YYEKEE (reference sequence). The V and J ends lost 0 bases and 14 bases respectively, with 12 bases between them. The CDR3 covers 13 residues. The CDR3 coding sequence is TGTGCCAGCAGCTTGGGGGTAATTCAGTCCCTCCACTTT. Protein product: CASSLGVIQSLHF. The full variable domain, with the rest looked up from reference TRBV5-5 and TRBJ1-6, is DAGVTQSPTHLIKTRGQQVTLRCSPISGHKSVSWYQQVLGQGPQFIFQYYEKEERGRGNFPDRFSARQFPNYSSELNVNALLLGDSALYLCASSLGVIQSLHFGNGTRLTVT.

The rearrangement joins TRBV6-2 or TRBV6-3 to TRBJ2-7; D is uncertain. The germline V gene has CDR1 MNHEY and CDR2 SVGEGT. The CDR3 consists of 15 residues. The V and J ends lost 8 bases and 3 bases respectively, with 20 bases between them. CDR3 nucleotide sequence: TGTGCCAGCTGCTCGGACCGAAACGGCTTCTACGAGCAGTACTTC. It encodes CASCSDRNGFYEQYF.